What follows are 9 T cell receptor beta chains derived from one specimen sequenced in a study of Ad26.COV2.S vaccination and SARS-CoV-2 variants. Stated treatment: 19 received Ad26.COV2.S at low or high dose, single or two shots; about 5 received placebo; per-sample allocation not given. Samples analyzed were those drawn on day 63 after the first vaccine or placebo injection. Clones were sequenced by immunoSEQ multiplex PCR, and TCRdb holds only the in-frame ones, with some missing. The profile covers more than 300,000 clones, with around 84% appearing a single time and 1.5% to 2.5% taken by the ten largest. Sequencing used peripheral blood, obtained in a trial of Ad26.COV2.S vaccine versus placebo. Receptors were obtained from a person between 18 and 60 years old who received the Ad26.COV2.S COVID-19 vaccine or a placebo.

In this sample, this clone turned up a few times. The genes are TRBV7-2 and TRBJ1-2; D remains unclear. CDR1 is SGHTA, CDR2 FQGNSA, per germline. The CDR3 is 13 residues long. The germline V and J ends were trimmed by 1 base and 8 bases, with 11 bases remaining between them. CDR3 amino acids: CASSLVVVVGYTF. The CDR3 DNA follows: TGTGCCAGCAGCTTAGTTGTGGTGGTGGGCTACACCTTC.

The chain has TRBV7-9 and TRBJ2-1, with D unclear. The CDR3 spans 13 residues. In germline, CDR1 is SEHNR, CDR2 FQNEAQ (reference sequence). V lost 3 bases to trimming and J lost 2 bases, with 5 bases between them. Written as DNA, the CDR3 is TGTGCCAGCAGCTTCTCGGCCTACAATGAGCAGTTCTTC. Encoded protein: CASSFSAYNEQFF.

The rearrangement joins TRBV7-2 to TRBJ1-2; D remains ambiguous. Trimming pared 3 bases from V and 3 bases from J, leaving 8 bases between. CDR1 is SGHTA and CDR2 is FQGNSA in the germline V gene. CDR3 length: 13 amino acids. For the CDR3, the DNA is TGTGCCAGCAGCTTTGCAACGGACTATGGCTACACCTTC. Amino acid sequence: CASSFATDYGYTF.

This chain links TRBV7-2 with TRBJ2-1, with TRBD2 identical over 10 bases. Per the germline V gene, CDR1 is SGHTA and CDR2 is FQGNSA. Trimming at V came to 5 bases and at J to 10 bases, leaving 14 bases not matched to a gene. The CDR3 is made up of 16 amino acids. The CDR3 coding sequence is TGTGCCAGCAGCGGATACCTCGGGCTAGCGGGGGAGGAGCAGTTCTTC. The encoded protein is CASSGYLGLAGEEQFF.

The rearrangement links TRBV7-9 to TRBJ2-5; 8 bases align to TRBD1. The CDR3 is 16 residues long. V lost 3 bases, J lost 3 bases, and 9 bases stayed unmatched. CDR1 is SEHNR, CDR2 FQNEAQ, per germline (reference sequence). The CDR3 nucleotides are TGTGCCAGCAGCTTCCCAGGGGGCGCGGGTAAAGAGACCCAGTACTTC. Its protein product is CASSFPGGAGKETQYF.

CDR3 region: CAWSGGGAEDEQYF. As DNA, the CDR3 is TGTGCCTGGAGCGGGGGAGGGGCCGAAGACGAGCAGTACTTC. This sequence joins TRBV30 and TRBJ2-7, with TRBD2 matching 7 bases. The length of the CDR3 is 14 residues. Germline CDR1 reads GTSNPN; CDR2 reads SVGIG (reference sequence). V trimming: 3 bases; J trimming: 5 bases; junction bases outside the gene matches: 10.

The chain is built from TRBV7-2 and TRBJ2-7; D ambiguous. The CDR3 sequence is 13 residues long. Trimming took off 5 bases at V and 4 bases at J, with 12 bases between the two ends. Germline V lookup: CDR1 SGHTA, CDR2 FQGNSA. CDR3 amino acids: CASSRSWFYEQYF. DNA for the CDR3: TGTGCCAGCAGCCGCTCATGGTTTTACGAGCAGTACTTC.

The V and J genes are TRBV10-3 and TRBJ2-6; D might be TRBD1 or TRBD2, each matching 6 bases. The V end lost 0 bases, the J end lost 0 bases, and 9 bases lay between the germline ends. CDR1 and CDR2 from the germline V gene are ENHRY and SYGVKD. The CDR3 totals 17 residues. CDR3 nucleotides: TGTGCCATCAGTGAGTCGAAGGGGGGCTCTGGGGCCAACGTCCTGACTTTC. This encodes CAISESKGGSGANVLTF.

This clone showed up just once. Distinct nucleotide sequences in the sample also encode this CDR3. V usage is TRBV5-4 and J usage is TRBJ1-3; D uncertain. From germline, CDR1 is SGHNT and CDR2 YYREEE (reference sequence). Trimming cost V 0 bases and J 1 base, with 5 bases left between them. The CDR3 length is 14 residues. The CDR3 protein is CASSLAGSGNTIYF. In nucleotides, the CDR3 is TGTGCCAGCAGCTTGGCGGGGTCTGGAAACACCATATATTTT.